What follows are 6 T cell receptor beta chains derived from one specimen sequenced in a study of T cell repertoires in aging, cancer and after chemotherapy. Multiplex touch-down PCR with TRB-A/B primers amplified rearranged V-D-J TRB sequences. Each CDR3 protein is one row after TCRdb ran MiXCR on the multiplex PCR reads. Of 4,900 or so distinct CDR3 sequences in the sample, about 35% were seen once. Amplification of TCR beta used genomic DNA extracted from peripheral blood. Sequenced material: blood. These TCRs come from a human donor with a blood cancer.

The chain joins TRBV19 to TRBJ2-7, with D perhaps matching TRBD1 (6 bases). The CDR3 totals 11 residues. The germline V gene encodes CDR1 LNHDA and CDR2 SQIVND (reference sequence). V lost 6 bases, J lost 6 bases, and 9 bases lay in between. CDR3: CASRGGFEQYF. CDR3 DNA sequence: TGTGCCAGTAGAGGGGGTTTCGAGCAGTACTTC.

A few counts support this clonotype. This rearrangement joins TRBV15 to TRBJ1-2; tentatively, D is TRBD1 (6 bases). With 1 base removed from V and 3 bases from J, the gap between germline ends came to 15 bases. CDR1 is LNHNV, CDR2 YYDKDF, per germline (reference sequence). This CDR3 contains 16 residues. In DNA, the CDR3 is TGTGCCACCAGCAGAGGAGGGGGGAATTACGACTATGGCTACACCTTC. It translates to CATSRGGGNYDYGYTF. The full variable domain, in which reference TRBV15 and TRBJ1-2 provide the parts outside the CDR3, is DAMVIQNPRYQVTQFGKPVTLSCSQTLNHNVMYWYQQKSSQAPKLLFHYYDKDFNNEADTPDNFQSRRPNTSFCFLDIRSPGLGDTAMYLCATSRGGGNYDYGYTFGSGTRLTVV.

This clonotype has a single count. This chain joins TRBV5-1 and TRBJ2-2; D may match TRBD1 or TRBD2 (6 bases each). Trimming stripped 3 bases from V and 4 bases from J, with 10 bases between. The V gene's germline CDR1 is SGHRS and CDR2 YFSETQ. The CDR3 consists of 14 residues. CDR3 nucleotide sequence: TGCGCCAGCAGCTCGGAGGGGGGCACCGGGGAGCTGTTTTTT. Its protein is CASSSEGGTGELFF.

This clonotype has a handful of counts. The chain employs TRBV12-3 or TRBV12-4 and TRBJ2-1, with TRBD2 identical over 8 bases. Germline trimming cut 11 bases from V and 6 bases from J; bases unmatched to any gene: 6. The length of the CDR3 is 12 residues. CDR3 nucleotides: TGTGCCGTACGGGGGGGAAGCAATGAGCAGTTCTTC. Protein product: CAVRGGSNEQFF.

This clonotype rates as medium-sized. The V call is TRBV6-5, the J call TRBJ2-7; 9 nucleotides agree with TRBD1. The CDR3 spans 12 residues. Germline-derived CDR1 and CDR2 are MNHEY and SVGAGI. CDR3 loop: CASSDRDRVRDV. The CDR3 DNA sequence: TGTGCCAGCAGTGACCGGGACAGGGTGAGGGACGTC.

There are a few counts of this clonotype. Written as DNA, the CDR3 is TGTGCCGGAGCCCGGACAGGGGACACAGATACGCAGTATTTT. Its protein is CAGARTGDTDTQYF. The chain links TRBV5-8 to TRBJ2-3; 9 positions agree with TRBD1. Per germline, CDR1 SGHTS and CDR2 YDEGEE. Trimming took 10 bases from V and 2 from J; bases not matched to a gene: 8. The CDR3 runs to 14 residues.